This entry features one T cell receptor beta chain sequence. These data originate in a study of cytomegalovirus exposure and HLA in healthy donors. The PCR used 60 Vbeta and 13 Jbeta primers. The assay was immunoSEQ multiplex PCR, and TCRdb's table has in-frame clones only and misses some. The data hold some 140,000 clones, with around four fifths observed a single time. Germline CDR1 MNHNY, CDR2 SVGAGI (reference sequence). Between the trimmed V and J ends, which lost 5 bases and 5 bases, there was a span of 9 bases. CDR3 length: 13 amino acids. This chain joins TRBV6-6 and TRBJ2-2; perhaps TRBD1 as D (5 bases). This receptor was taken from a woman aged 45-65 years in good health and CMV-seropositive. Source material: PBMCs. The CDR3 protein is CASSAGQTGELFF. Here the CDR3 DNA reads TGTGCCAGCAGTGCTGGACAAACCGGGGAGCTGTTTTTT.